These 12 T cell receptor beta chains came from one sample sequenced in a study of OX40 agonist ivuxolimab in advanced cancers. Libraries were prepared by immunoSEQ multiplex PCR; TCRdb keeps only in-frame clonotypes and omits some of them. Here the sample spans 45,000 to 55,000 clones, 65% to 85% being singletons. The specimen was CD4+ or CD8+ T cells sorted from blood, collected in a trial of the OX40 agonist ivuxolimab. The receptors were sampled from an adult with an advanced solid tumor such as melanoma, head and neck, liver or kidney cancer.

The rearrangement links TRBV6-6 to TRBJ1-2; D not resolved. The length of the CDR3 is 13 residues. Germline CDR1 is MNHNY and CDR2 is SVGAGI (reference sequence). Trimming shortened V by 0 bases and J by 5 bases, and 7 bases separated the two germline ends. The CDR3 DNA is TGTGCCAGCAGTTACTCGACATCTTATGGCTACACCTTC. This encodes CASSYSTSYGYTF.

This clone was observed a handful of times. The gene calls are TRBV6-5 and TRBJ1-2; no reliable D call. Germline CDR1 reads MNHEY; CDR2 reads SVGAGI. The CDR3 is 13 amino acids. V lost 7 bases, J lost 3 bases, and 12 bases lay in between. CDR3 amino acids: CASTSRMDYGYTF. CDR3 coding DNA: TGTGCCAGCACCTCCCGAATGGACTATGGCTACACCTTC.

V usage is TRBV11-2 and J usage is TRBJ2-2; D is unclear. With 10 bases removed from V and 0 bases from J, the gap between germline ends came to 12 bases. The CDR3 loop spans 14 amino acids. Per the germline V gene, CDR1 is SGHAT and CDR2 is FQNNGV. The CDR3 spells CATTVLPNTGELFF. CDR3 nucleotides: TGTGCCACCACAGTCCTCCCGAACACCGGGGAGCTGTTTTTT.

This rearrangement joins TRBV5-6 to TRBJ1-5; D not certain. Germline CDR1 SGHDT, CDR2 YYEEEE. CDR3 size: 16 residues. The V end lost 0 bases, the J end lost 8 bases, and 18 bases lay between the germline ends. This chain's CDR3 is CASSLGRPANLEPQHF. CDR3 DNA sequence: TGTGCCAGCAGCTTGGGCCGGCCGGCAAATTTGGAGCCCCAGCATTTT.

The chain has TRBV10-3 and TRBJ1-2; D not resolved. Between the trimmed V and J ends, which lost 4 bases and 4 bases, there was a span of 10 bases. Looked up from germline, CDR1 is ENHRY and CDR2 is SYGVKD. This CDR3 comprises 13 residues. In DNA form, the CDR3 reads TGTGCCATCAGTGGAGGGCTCCGCTATGGCTACACCTTC. It codes for CAISGGLRYGYTF.

V gene TRBV10-3 combines with J gene TRBJ2-7; TRBD1 might be the D (5 bases). The CDR3 spans 15 residues. Trimming removed 0 bases from V and 1 base from J, with 10 bases in between. The germline CDR1 and CDR2 sequences are ENHRY and SYGVKD. The CDR3, as DNA: TGTGCCATCAGTGAGTCGGCAGGGAATTCCTACGAGCAGTACTTC. Translation gives CAISESAGNSYEQYF.

The chain employs TRBV7-3 and TRBJ2-6, with D perhaps matching TRBD2 (6 bases). Germline CDR1 and CDR2: SGHTA and FQGTGA. There are 18 residues in the CDR3. Between the trimmed V and J ends, which lost 6 bases and 0 bases, there was a span of 18 bases. In DNA, the CDR3 is TGTGCCAGCAGGCAACCGGGACTTCCCGACTCTGGGGCCAACGTCCTGACTTTC. Translating it yields CASRQPGLPDSGANVLTF.

This chain links TRBV13 with TRBJ2-3; TRBD2 aligns across 12 bases. CDR3 length: 16 residues. The germline CDR1 and CDR2 sequences are PRHDT and FYEKMQ (reference sequence). J lost 3 bases, V lost 6 bases, and 7 bases had no gene match. The CDR3 DNA is TGTGCCAGCAGGCGAAGACTAGCGGGAGCTACAGATACGCAGTATTTT. Protein sequence: CASRRRLAGATDTQYF.

The chain carries TRBV14 and TRBJ2-7; 12 nucleotides match TRBD1. The CDR3 runs 16 residues. The V and J ends lost 4 bases and 6 bases, in that order; junction bases with no gene match: 10. Germline V gene sequence: CDR1 SGHDN, CDR2 FVKESK. The CDR3 DNA reads as TGTGCCAGCAGCCCACGGTCGGGGACAGGGGGCGTCGAGCAGTACTTC. Protein: CASSPRSGTGGVEQYF.

V gene TRBV11-3 combines with J gene TRBJ2-3; TRBD2 agrees at 7 bases. J gave up 3 bases and V 1 base, and 10 bases lay outside the gene matches. The V gene's germline CDR1 is SGHNT and CDR2 YENEEA. CDR3 length: 17 residues. CDR3 protein: CASSLGIAGMGTDTQYF. DNA of the CDR3: TGTGCCAGCAGCTTAGGAATAGCGGGTATGGGGACAGATACGCAGTATTTT.

This chain connects TRBV19 to TRBJ2-3, with D maybe TRBD1 (5 bases). The CDR3 contains 14 residues. Germline loops: CDR1 LNHDA, CDR2 SQIVND (reference sequence). Trimming removed 10 bases at V and 2 bases at J, with 16 bases between. In nucleotides, the CDR3 is TGTGCCACCGCACCCTCAGGGTTCACAGATACGCAGTATTTT. This translates into CATAPSGFTDTQYF. Full variable domain (rest looked up from reference TRBV19 and TRBJ2-3): DGGITQSPKYLFRKEGQNVTLSCEQNLNHDAMYWYRQDPGQGLRLIYYSQIVNDFQKGDIAEGYSVSREKKESFPLTVTSAQKNPTAFYLCATAPSGFTDTQYFGPGTRLTVL.

V usage is TRBV2 and J usage is TRBJ2-7; D ambiguous. Germline loops: CDR1 SNHLY, CDR2 FYNNEI. Trimming pared 3 bases from V and 2 bases from J, leaving 8 bases between. The CDR3 runs to 13 residues. This CDR3 reads CASSDWSTYEQYF. The CDR3 nucleotides are TGTGCCAGCAGTGACTGGTCCACCTACGAGCAGTACTTC.